A single sample is the source of the 4 T cell receptor beta chains below, sequenced in a study of CD8 T cells in Susac syndrome. About 0.5 to 1 ug RNA was reverse transcribed with random hexamers. TCRdb re-called the immunoSEQ multiplex PCR reads through MiXCR, storing one row per CDR3 protein. This repertoire shows about 150,000 distinct CDR3 sequences, 85% to 95% found once; its top ten account for 0.15% to 0.2%. The source material was CD4+ T cells from PBMCs. The receptors shown here come from a human donor with Susac syndrome.

This clonotype was detected only once. This chain joins TRBV11-2 and TRBJ2-7, with D unclear. Germline-derived CDR1 and CDR2 are SGHAT and FQNNGV. The CDR3 spans 14 residues. The V end lost 8 bases, the J end lost 3 bases, and 17 bases lay between the germline ends. The CDR3 is CASAADAGFYEQYF. DNA of the CDR3: TGTGCCAGCGCCGCGGACGCCGGTTTCTACGAGCAGTACTTC.

V gene TRBV3-1 combines with J gene TRBJ1-2; 10 positions agree with TRBD1. The CDR3 contains 13 residues. The germline V gene has CDR1 LGHDT and CDR2 YNNKEL (reference sequence). With V trimmed by 5 bases and J by 7 bases, 4 bases remained unmatched. The CDR3 loop is CASSDRDRGGYTF. CDR3 nucleotides: TGTGCCAGCAGCGACCGGGACAGGGGTGGCTACACCTTC.

V gene TRBV15 combines with J gene TRBJ2-7; either TRBD1 or TRBD2 may supply D (5 bases each). The germline V and J ends were trimmed by 8 bases and 7 bases, with 24 bases remaining between them. In germline, CDR1 is LNHNV, CDR2 YYDKDF (reference sequence). The CDR3 consists of 15 residues. This CDR3 reads CATGPERDHFREQYF. The CDR3 DNA sequence: TGTGCCACCGGGCCTGAGAGGGACCACTTTAGGGAGCAGTACTTC.

This clonotype was found a few times. The chain is built from TRBV7-9 and TRBJ2-3, with a weak D call TRBD2 (6 bases). Trimming pared 3 bases from V and 4 bases from J, leaving 8 bases between. Per germline, CDR1 SEHNR and CDR2 FQNEAQ (reference sequence). CDR3 length: 13 amino acids. CDR3 region: CASSLGGSDTQYF. CDR3 nucleotide sequence: TGTGCCAGCAGCTTGGGGGGATCAGATACGCAGTATTTT.